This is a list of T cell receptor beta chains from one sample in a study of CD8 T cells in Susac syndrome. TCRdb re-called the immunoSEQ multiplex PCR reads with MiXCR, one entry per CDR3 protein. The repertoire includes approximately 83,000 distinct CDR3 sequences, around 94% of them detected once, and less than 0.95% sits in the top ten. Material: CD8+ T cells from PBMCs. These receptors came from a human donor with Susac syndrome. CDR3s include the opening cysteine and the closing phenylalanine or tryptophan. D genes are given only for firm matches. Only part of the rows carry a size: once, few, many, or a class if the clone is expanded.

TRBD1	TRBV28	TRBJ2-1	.	CAGGGRTGARGEQFF	TGTGCCGGAGGCGGCCGGACAGGGGCAAGGGGTGAGCAGTTCTTC
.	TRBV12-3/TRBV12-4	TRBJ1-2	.	CASSSSVDFYGYTF	TGTGCCAGCAGTTCCTCCGTGGACTTCTATGGCTACACCTTC
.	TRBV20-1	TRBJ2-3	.	CSAYVGYYPTDTQYF	TGCAGTGCCTACGTGGGATATTACCCTACAGATACGCAGTATTTT
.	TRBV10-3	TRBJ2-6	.	CAIRSQGLGGANVLTF	TGTGCCATCAGATCCCAGGGCCTAGGGGGGGCCAACGTCCTGACTTTC
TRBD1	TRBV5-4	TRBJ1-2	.	CASSPDGTGGYGYTF	TGTGCCAGCAGCCCGGACGGGACAGGGGGCTATGGCTACACCTTC
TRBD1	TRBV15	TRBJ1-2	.	CATSRTGDGYGYTF	TGTGCCACCAGCAGGACAGGGGACGGCTATGGCTACACCTTC
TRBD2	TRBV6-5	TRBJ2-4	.	CASSSPGGGSAF	TGTGCCAGCAGTTCCCCCGGGGGGGGATCAGCCTTC
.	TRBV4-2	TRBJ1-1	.	CASSLRVSGITEAFF	TGTGCCAGCAGCCTCCGGGTTTCAGGGATCACTGAAGCTTTCTTT
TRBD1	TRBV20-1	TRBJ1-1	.	CSEFDRGRLSTEAFF	TGCAGTGAGTTCGACAGGGGGCGGTTGAGCACTGAAGCTTTCTTT
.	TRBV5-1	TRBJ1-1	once	CASSLYQGRTEAFF	TGCGCCAGCAGCTTGTATCAGGGGCGCACTGAAGCTTTCTTT
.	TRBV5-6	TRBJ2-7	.	CASSLVNEQYF	TGTGCCAGCAGCTTGGTAAACGAGCAGTACTTC
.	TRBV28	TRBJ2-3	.	CASSPALSPGQPYF	TGTGCCAGCAGTCCCGCGCTCTCCCCGGGCCAACCTTATTTT
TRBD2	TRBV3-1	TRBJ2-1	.	CASSQDRALAGGGGIWNEQFF	TGTGCCAGCAGCCAAGATCGGGCACTAGCGGGAGGAGGGGGTATTTGGAATGAGCAGTTCTTC
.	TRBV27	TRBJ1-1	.	CASSTSGPTDTEAFF	TGTGCCAGCAGTACCTCCGGGCCAACCGACACTGAAGCTTTCTTT
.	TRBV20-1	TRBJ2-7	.	CSARNLRGGYEQYF	TGCAGTGCTAGAAATCTCAGGGGTGGCTACGAGCAGTACTTC